The T cell receptor (beta chain) under discussion was sequenced for a study of molecular identifiers for immune sequencing clone quantification. Both previously described methods and listed TCR primers were employed to make bulk TCR libraries. TCRdb passed the PCR reads through MiXCR, listing each CDR3 protein once. This sample has over 550,000 distinct CDR3 sequences, with about 25% found just once. This CDR3 region has 15 residues. V lost 0 bases and J lost 5, with 13 bases in between. Germline CDR1 LGHNA, CDR2 YSLEER. Sorted naive CD8 T cells were those defined as CD8+CD4-CCR7+CD45RA+. On this clonotype itself: A much larger clonotype is one base distant, so this may be a read error.

This clonotype was obtained from a human donor in good health. Some libraries in this study had Jurkat cell RNA spiked in. Input material: naive CD8+ T cells from blood, with Jurkat cell RNA spiked in. Subset given: FACS-sorted CD8+CD4-CCR7+CD45RA+ naive T cells. The rearrangement links TRBV4-3 to TRBJ1-1, with a tentative D call TRBD1 (5 bases). CDR3 sequence: CASSQESRGSTEAFF. As DNA, the CDR3 is TGCGCCAGCAGCCAAGAATCTAGGGGAAGTACTGAAGCTTTCTTT.